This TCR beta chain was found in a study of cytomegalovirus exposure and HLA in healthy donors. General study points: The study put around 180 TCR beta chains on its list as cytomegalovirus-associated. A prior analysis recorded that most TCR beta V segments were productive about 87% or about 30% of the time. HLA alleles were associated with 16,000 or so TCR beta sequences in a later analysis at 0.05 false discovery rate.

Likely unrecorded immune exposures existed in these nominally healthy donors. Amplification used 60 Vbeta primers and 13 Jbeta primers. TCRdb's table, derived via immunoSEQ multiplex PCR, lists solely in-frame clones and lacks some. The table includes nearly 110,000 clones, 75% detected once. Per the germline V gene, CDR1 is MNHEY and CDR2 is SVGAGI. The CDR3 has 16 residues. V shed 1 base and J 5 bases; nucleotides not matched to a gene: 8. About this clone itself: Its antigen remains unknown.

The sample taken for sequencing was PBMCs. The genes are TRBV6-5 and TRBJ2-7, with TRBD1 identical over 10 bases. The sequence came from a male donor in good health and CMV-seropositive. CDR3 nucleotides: TGTGCCAGCAGTTACTTAGCCGGGACAGGGGAGAACGAGCAGTACTTC. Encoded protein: CASSYLAGTGENEQYF.